What follows are 30 T cell receptor beta chains derived from one specimen sequenced in a study of T cell repertoires in cytomegalovirus infection. TCRdb itself ran the reads through MiXCR, one entry per CDR3 protein. The sample yields about 700,000 distinct CDR3 sequences, around 31% seen once. What these receptors recognize is not known. Sequencing used cultured PBMCs, obtained from culture after CMV antigen stimulation. These receptors all come from a human donor in good health (CMV status not recorded). Some clones in this sample may be carry-over from other donors' samples.

This clonotype was observed a handful of times. The V gene is TRBV6-2 or TRBV6-3, the J gene TRBJ1-5; no firm D call. This CDR3 comprises 14 residues. The V end was cut by 7 bases, the J end by 2 bases, with 12 bases between. Per germline, CDR1 MNHEY and CDR2 SVGEGT. CDR3: CASKSRVGNQPQHF. The CDR3 DNA follows: TGTGCCAGCAAAAGTCGGGTAGGCAATCAGCCCCAGCATTTT.

V is TRBV24-1 and J is TRBJ1-5; D remains ambiguous. The germline V and J ends were trimmed by 5 bases and 3 bases, with 10 bases remaining between them. Germline V CDR1 and CDR2: KGHDR, SFDVKD. The CDR3 extends over 14 amino acids. The CDR3 DNA follows: TGTGCCACCAGTGGGACGGTACTCAATCAGCCCCAGCATTTT. Its translation: CATSGTVLNQPQHF.

This clonotype has more than one count but fewer than ten. The chain recombines TRBV7-9 with TRBJ1-1; D remains unclear. CDR3 length equals 13 residues. The germline V gene has CDR1 SEHNR and CDR2 FQNEAQ (reference sequence). Trimming removed 8 bases at V and 3 bases at J, with 13 bases between. CDR3 sequence (DNA): TGTGCCAGCGCGCTGCAATCTGACACTGAAGCTTTCTTT. It codes for CASALQSDTEAFF.

The rearrangement links TRBV6-5 to TRBJ2-4; D call uncertain. The CDR3 contains 15 residues. CDR1 is MNHEY, CDR2 SVGAGI, per germline. V lost 5 bases and J lost 4, with 15 bases in between. CDR3 nucleotides: TGTGCCAGCAGTCCTTGGGCGCGAACTAAAAACATTCAGTACTTC. Translated, it gives CASSPWARTKNIQYF.

The chain employs TRBV7-2 and TRBJ2-7; no clear D. The CDR3 has 14 amino acids. Between the trimmed V and J ends, which lost 2 bases and 3 bases, there was a span of 11 bases. In germline, CDR1 is SGHTA, CDR2 FQGNSA. The chain's CDR3 is CASSLTLPVYEQYF. The CDR3, as DNA: TGTGCCAGCAGCTTAACTCTCCCAGTCTACGAGCAGTACTTC. The whole variable domain, filled in from reference TRBV7-2 and TRBJ2-7, reads GAGVSQSPSNKVTEKGKDVELRCDPISGHTALYWYRQSLGQGLEFLIYFQGNSAPDKSGLPSDRFSAERTGGSVSTLTIQRTQQEDSAVYLCASSLTLPVYEQYFGPGTRLTVT.

The V and J genes are TRBV7-8 and TRBJ2-5; D is unclear. Germline V CDR1 and CDR2: SGHVS, FQNEAQ. Trimming removed 4 bases from V and 2 bases from J, with 17 bases in between. The CDR3 extends over 16 amino acids. CDR3 sequence (DNA): TGTGCCAGCAGCTCCTACCGTCTAGTGATACAAGAGACCCAGTACTTC. Encoded protein: CASSSYRLVIQETQYF.

This chain connects TRBV11-3 to TRBJ1-6; D perhaps matches TRBD1 (5 bases). The CDR3 sequence is 13 residues long. Germline V gene data show CDR1 as SGHNT and CDR2 as YENEEA. Trimming shortened V by 6 bases and J by 9 bases, and 12 bases separated the two germline ends. CDR3 region: CASSTRVGSPLHF. Written as DNA, the CDR3 is TGTGCCAGCAGTACCAGGGTGGGTTCACCCCTCCACTTT.

This clonotype was counted between two and nine times. J is TRBJ2-7 and V is TRBV11-2; D uncertain. This CDR3 region has 15 residues. V shed 2 bases and J shed 1 base, with 12 bases lying between them. CDR1 and CDR2 (germline): SGHAT, FQNNGV. The CDR3 nucleotides are TGTGCCAGCAGCTTAAGCCGGGCGCCATCCTACGAGCAGTACTTC. Its translation is CASSLSRAPSYEQYF. The whole variable domain, filled in from reference TRBV11-2 and TRBJ2-7, reads EAGVAQSPRYKIIEKRQSVAFWCNPISGHATLYWYQQILGQGPKLLIQFQNNGVVDDSQLPKDRFSAERLKGVDSTLKIQPAKLEDSAVYLCASSLSRAPSYEQYFGPGTRLTVT.

This clonotype was recorded a few times. This chain connects TRBV12-3 or TRBV12-4 to TRBJ2-7; D unresolved. V lost 4 bases, J lost 7 bases, and 17 bases lay in between. CDR3 size: 14 residues. CDR3 sequence (DNA): TGTGCCAGCAGTTCCTTCACTACCGTCCGGGAGCAGTACTTC. Protein: CASSSFTTVREQYF.

This chain connects TRBV5-5 to TRBJ2-1; 8 bases are shared with TRBD1. V shed 5 bases, J shed 7 bases, and the junction held 11 bases outside the gene matches. The CDR3 is 15 residues long. Germline V lookup: CDR1 SGHKS, CDR2 YYEKEE (reference sequence). The chain's CDR3 is CASRKPTGAVNEQFF. The CDR3 coding sequence is TGTGCCAGCAGAAAACCGACAGGGGCTGTAAATGAGCAGTTCTTC.

This clonotype showed up just a few times. V usage is TRBV5-5 and J usage is TRBJ1-1; D remains unclear. Germline CDR1 reads SGHKS; CDR2 reads YYEKEE (reference sequence). Between the trimmed V and J ends, which lost 0 bases and 6 bases, there was a span of 9 bases. This CDR3 is built from 13 residues. The CDR3 bases are TGTGCCAGCAGCTTGGGGACTCTTGCTGAAGCTTTCTTT. This codes for CASSLGTLAEAFF.

The chain employs TRBV20-1 and TRBJ2-1, with D possibly matching TRBD2 (7 bases). The V gene lost 0 bases and the J gene lost 8 bases, with 23 bases spanning the gap. The CDR3 runs to 17 residues. The germline CDR1 and CDR2 sequences are DFQATT and SNEGSKA (reference sequence). This chain's CDR3 is CSARDGRGLLAWDEQFF. For the CDR3, the DNA is TGCAGTGCTAGAGATGGTAGGGGGTTACTAGCGTGGGATGAGCAGTTCTTC.

The rearrangement links TRBV14 to TRBJ1-1; D is uncertain. The CDR3 has 13 amino acids. The V gene's germline CDR1 is SGHDN and CDR2 FVKESK. Trimming stripped 2 bases from V and 1 base from J, with 5 bases between. As DNA, the CDR3 is TGTGCCAGCAGCCAATCTAAGAACACTGAAGCTTTCTTT. This codes for CASSQSKNTEAFF.

The genes are TRBV4-3 and TRBJ1-5; D gene ambiguous. V lost 4 bases and J lost 4, with 11 bases in between. Germline CDR1 reads LGHNA; CDR2 reads YSLEER. The CDR3 extends over 14 amino acids. CDR3 DNA: TGCGCCAGCAGCCCCGCAGCTTATAATCAGCCCCAGCATTTT. Amino acids: CASSPAAYNQPQHF.

Written as DNA, the CDR3 is TGTACCCGAGGGGTCAATGAGCAGTTCTTC. Protein sequence: CTRGVNEQFF. V usage is TRBV19 and J usage is TRBJ2-1; D is possibly TRBD1 or TRBD2 (5 bases each). Germline assignment: CDR1 LNHDA and CDR2 SQIVND (reference sequence). The length of the CDR3 is 10 residues.

This clonotype was picked up many times. The CDR3 loop is CASSLETSGGARDTQYF. CDR3 in DNA: TGTGCCAGCAGCTTAGAGACTAGCGGGGGGGCCAGAGATACGCAGTATTTT. This chain links TRBV7-2 with TRBJ2-3; TRBD2 matches 14 bases. The CDR3 sequence is 17 residues long. Per the germline V gene, CDR1 is SGHTA and CDR2 is FQGNSA. V gave up 1 base and J gave up 5 bases; unmatched junction bases: 5. Together with reference TRBV7-2 and TRBJ2-3, the CDR3 gives the full variable domain: GAGVSQSPSNKVTEKGKDVELRCDPISGHTALYWYRQSLGQGLEFLIYFQGNSAPDKSGLPSDRFSAERTGGSVSTLTIQRTQQEDSAVYLCASSLETSGGARDTQYFGPGTRLTVL.

With regard to this clonotype: At one boundary the junction diverges from the germline segment, which might be a read error. The chain recombines TRBV6-8 with TRBJ1-1, with D perhaps TRBD1 (5 bases). Germline assignment: CDR1 MNHGY and CDR2 SAAAGT. CDR3 size: 14 residues. The CDR3 protein is CASLRDGMNTEVFF. The CDR3 bases are TGTGCCAGCCTCCGGGACGGGATGAACACTGAAGTTTTCTTT.

The rearrangement joins TRBV11-2 to TRBJ1-2; perhaps TRBD1 as D (5 bases). This CDR3 contains 16 residues. From germline, CDR1 is SGHAT and CDR2 FQNNGV. V dropped 5 bases and J dropped 1 base, with 17 bases sitting between them. CDR3 region: CASSPIRGRDNYGYTF. CDR3 DNA: TGTGCCAGCAGCCCCATAAGGGGCCGGGATAACTATGGCTACACCTTC.

The chain employs TRBV11-2 and TRBJ1-3; D gene ambiguous. The germline V gene encodes CDR1 SGHAT and CDR2 FQNNGV. The germline V and J ends were trimmed by 2 bases and 8 bases, with 10 bases remaining between them. The CDR3 has 13 residues. Here the CDR3 DNA reads TGTGCCAGCAGCTTAATTACCCGAGACACCATATATTTT. This gives the protein CASSLITRDTIYF.

The genes are TRBV9 and TRBJ2-3; D is possibly TRBD2 (6 bases). The V and J ends lost 4 bases and 4 bases respectively, with 19 bases between them. Looked up from germline, CDR1 is SGDLS and CDR2 is YYNGEE. CDR3 length: 16 amino acids. The CDR3 loop reads CASSPRLGSVADTQYF. In nucleotides, the CDR3 is TGTGCCAGCAGCCCCCGACTAGGTTCTGTCGCAGATACGCAGTATTTT.

V gene TRBV20-1 combines with J gene TRBJ1-2, with D perhaps matching TRBD1 (6 bases). V was cut by 4 bases and J by 4 bases, with 10 bases left in between. The CDR3 contains 12 residues. Germline V CDR1 and CDR2: DFQATT, SNEGSKA (reference sequence). The CDR3 sequence: CSAKGEVYGYTF. The CDR3 nucleotides read TGCAGTGCTAAGGGGGAGGTCTATGGCTACACCTTC.

The chain links TRBV15 to TRBJ2-3, with 9 positions matching TRBD2. The germline CDR1 and CDR2 sequences are LNHNV and YYDKDF (reference sequence). The CDR3 runs 16 residues. The ends lost 0 bases at V and 1 base at J; junction bases unmatched: 2. The chain's CDR3 is CATSRDRLAGTDTQYF. The CDR3 coding sequence is TGTGCCACCAGCAGAGATCGACTAGCGGGCACAGATACGCAGTATTTT. Full variable domain (missing parts from reference TRBV15 and TRBJ2-3): DAMVIQNPRYQVTQFGKPVTLSCSQTLNHNVMYWYQQKSSQAPKLLFHYYDKDFNNEADTPDNFQSRRPNTSFCFLDIRSPGLGDTAMYLCATSRDRLAGTDTQYFGPGTRLTVL.

The chain couples TRBV6-1 to TRBJ2-5; unclear D gene. Germline lookup yields CDR1 MNHNS and CDR2 SASEGT. V was clipped by 5 bases and J by 5 bases, with 12 bases between them. The CDR3 is 13 amino acids. The CDR3 reads CASSIQFAETQYF. CDR3 in DNA: TGTGCCAGCAGTATACAGTTCGCTGAGACCCAGTACTTC.

The rearrangement uses TRBV5-4 and TRBJ1-1; TRBD1 might be the D (5 bases). The CDR3 consists of 12 residues. The germline V gene encodes CDR1 SGHNT and CDR2 YYREEE (reference sequence). The ends were cut back, 3 bases at V and 5 bases at J, with 8 bases in the middle. This chain's CDR3 is CASSSQVTEAFF. CDR3 in DNA: TGTGCCAGCAGCTCACAGGTTACTGAAGCTTTCTTT.

V usage is TRBV5-1 and J usage is TRBJ2-3, with a weak D call TRBD2 (5 bases). The CDR3 length is 16 residues. V lost 5 bases to trimming and J lost 0 bases, with 16 bases between them. Germline CDR1 and CDR2: SGHRS and YFSETQ. Here the CDR3 reads CASRTPSSFSTDTQYF. DNA for the CDR3: TGCGCCAGCAGAACCCCTTCTAGCTTCAGCACAGATACGCAGTATTTT.

In its sample, this clonotype was seen a few times. This rearrangement joins TRBV12-3 or TRBV12-4 to TRBJ1-3; no clear D. The CDR3 has 13 amino acids. Trimming cost V 4 bases and J 4 bases, with 8 bases left between them. For the CDR3, the DNA is TGTGCCAGCAGTTCCCAGCGAGGAAACACCATATATTTT. Translating it yields CASSSQRGNTIYF.

Only a few counts were recorded for this clonotype. Given the absence of the conserved phenylalanine or tryptophan at the CDR3 end, a read error is likely. It is unclear where the CDR3 begins or ends on the DNA, so no DNA is shown, and the CDR3 is as TCRdb lists it. V and J are TRBV25-1 and TRBJ2-7; the D call TRBD2 from the table was never checked on the DNA. The CDR3 extends over 10 residues, inclusive of both ends. The germline CDR1 and CDR2 sequences are MGHDK and SYGVNS. The CDR3 reads CASSGRIPSS.

The table lists this clonotype with a few counts. The chain has TRBV2 and TRBJ2-2; TRBD1 might be the D (5 bases). With 4 bases removed from V and 6 bases from J, the gap between germline ends came to 15 bases. The CDR3 is made up of 15 amino acids. Germline V lookup: CDR1 SNHLY, CDR2 FYNNEI. The CDR3 coding sequence is TGTGCCAGCAGTGCCCGACAGCTCCGGGCCGGGGAGCTGTTTTTT. Amino acid sequence: CASSARQLRAGELFF.

This clonotype was seen only a few times. The rearrangement joins TRBV19 to TRBJ1-2; 9 positions agree with TRBD1. V was pared by 9 bases and J by 10 bases, with 6 bases of the junction left unmatched. The V gene's germline CDR1 is LNHDA and CDR2 SQIVND (reference sequence). This CDR3 is 11 amino acids long. Written as DNA, the CDR3 is TGTGCCAGCGGACAGGGGAGAGTCTACACCTTC. Translation gives CASGQGRVYTF.

This clonotype was seen more than once but under ten times. The chain carries TRBV10-3 and TRBJ2-1; 7 nucleotides align to TRBD1. This CDR3 region has 13 residues. Germline lookup yields CDR1 ENHRY and CDR2 SYGVKD. The J segment lost 6 bases and the V segment lost 4 bases, leaving 3 bases of the junction unmatched. The CDR3, as DNA: TGTGCCATCAGTGTGTCAGGGGGCAATGAGCAGTTCTTC. It codes for CAISVSGGNEQFF.